The rows below give T cell receptor beta chains drawn from one sample of a study of CD8+ T cells in alopecia areata. This table comes from immunoSEQ multiplex PCR, and its TCRdb copy is limited to in-frame clones, with some not included. The table includes 140,000 or so clones, more than 55% detected once. The source material was CD8+ T cells sorted from blood. The receptors shown here come from a human donor in good health. Each CDR3 is given with its conserved first and last residue. Fields, in order: D gene, J gene, CDR3 length, V gene, clone size, CDR3 protein, CDR3 DNA. A D gene is named only where the DNA matches it firmly. Where a row states a size, it is once, few, many or the class of an expanded clone; other rows omit it.

>.|TRBJ2-1|14|TRBV28|.
CASKLATRGNEQFF
TGTGCCAGCAAACTGGCAACCCGGGGCAATGAGCAGTTCTTC
>.|TRBJ1-5|12|TRBV7-9|.
CASSLAHQPQHF
TGTGCCAGCAGCTTAGCGCATCAGCCCCAGCATTTT
>.|TRBJ2-1|13|TRBV15|.
CATSRSYSNEQFF
TGTGCCACCAGCAGATCATATAGCAATGAGCAGTTCTTC
>TRBD2|TRBJ2-1|16|TRBV5-1|.
CASSLEVRAGGNEQFF
TGCGCCAGCAGCTTGGAAGTACGGGCGGGAGGCAATGAGCAGTTCTTC
>.|TRBJ1-5|15|TRBV5-6|.
CASSLAGRGNQPQHF
TGTGCCAGCAGCTTGGCAGGGCGAGGCAATCAGCCCCAGCATTTT
>.|TRBJ2-7|13|TRBV7-6|.
CASSPKGPYEQYF
TGTGCCAGCAGTCCCAAAGGGCCCTACGAGCAGTACTTC
>.|TRBJ2-4|15|TRBV7-2|.
CASSLYRDLRNIQYF
TGTGCCAGCAGCCTGTACAGGGACCTCCGAAACATTCAGTACTTC
>TRBD2|TRBJ2-1|16|TRBV27|.
CASNYRGLAAYNEQFF
TGTGCCAGCAATTACCGGGGACTAGCGGCTTACAATGAGCAGTTCTTC
>.|TRBJ2-4|13|TRBV29-1|.
CSVASGSGNIQYF
TGCAGCGTTGCGTCCGGTAGTGGAAACATTCAGTACTTC
>TRBD2|TRBJ2-2|19|TRBV9|.
CASSVDWLAGASNTGELFF
TGTGCCAGCAGCGTAGATTGGCTAGCGGGAGCGTCGAACACCGGGGAGCTGTTTTTT
>TRBD2|TRBJ2-7|15|TRBV5-4|once
CASSVGLAGGYEQYF
TGTGCCAGCAGCGTGGGACTAGCGGGAGGGTACGAGCAGTACTTC
>.|TRBJ1-2|10|TRBV2|.
CATDNYGYTF
TGTGCCACAGATAACTATGGCTACACCTTC
>.|TRBJ2-7|12|TRBV28|.
CASSSGTWEQYF
TGTGCCAGCTCGTCCGGGACTTGGGAGCAGTACTTC
>.|TRBJ2-3|16|TRBV28|once
CASSFGEGARTDTQYF
TGTGCCAGCAGTTTTGGGGAAGGGGCCCGCACAGATACGCAGTATTTT
>TRBD1|TRBJ1-2|15|TRBV25-1|.
CASSGPGQDIYGYTF
TGTGCCAGCAGTGGCCCCGGACAGGACATCTATGGCTACACCTTC
>.|TRBJ2-1|13|TRBV4-1|.
CASSPRGHNEQFF
TGCGCCAGCAGCCCCCGGGGACACAATGAGCAGTTCTTC
>.|TRBJ1-2|14|TRBV29-1|.
CSVEDLDRSYGYTF
TGCAGCGTTGAAGATCTAGACAGAAGCTATGGCTACACCTTC
>.|TRBJ2-1|14|TRBV2|.
CAIRIGTSNNEQFF
TGTGCCATCCGGATCGGAACTAGCAACAATGAGCAGTTCTTC
>.|TRBJ2-1|10|TRBV7-9|.
CASSLVEQFF
TGTGCCAGCAGCTTAGTGGAGCAGTTCTTC
>.|TRBJ2-1|14|TRBV9|.
CASRSVSSYNEQFF
TGTGCCAGCAGGAGTGTTAGCTCCTACAATGAGCAGTTCTTC